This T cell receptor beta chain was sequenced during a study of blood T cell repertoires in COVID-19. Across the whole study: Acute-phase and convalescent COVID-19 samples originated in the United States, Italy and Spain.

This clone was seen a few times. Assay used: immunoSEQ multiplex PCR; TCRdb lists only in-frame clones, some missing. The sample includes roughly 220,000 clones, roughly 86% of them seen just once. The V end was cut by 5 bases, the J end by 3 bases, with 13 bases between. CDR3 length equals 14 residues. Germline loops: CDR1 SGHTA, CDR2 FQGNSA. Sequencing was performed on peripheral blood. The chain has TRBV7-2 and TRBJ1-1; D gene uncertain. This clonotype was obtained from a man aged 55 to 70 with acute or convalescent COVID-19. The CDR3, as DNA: TGTGCCAGCAGCCTCTACTTGAGGTACACTGAAGCTTTCTTT. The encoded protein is CASSLYLRYTEAFF.